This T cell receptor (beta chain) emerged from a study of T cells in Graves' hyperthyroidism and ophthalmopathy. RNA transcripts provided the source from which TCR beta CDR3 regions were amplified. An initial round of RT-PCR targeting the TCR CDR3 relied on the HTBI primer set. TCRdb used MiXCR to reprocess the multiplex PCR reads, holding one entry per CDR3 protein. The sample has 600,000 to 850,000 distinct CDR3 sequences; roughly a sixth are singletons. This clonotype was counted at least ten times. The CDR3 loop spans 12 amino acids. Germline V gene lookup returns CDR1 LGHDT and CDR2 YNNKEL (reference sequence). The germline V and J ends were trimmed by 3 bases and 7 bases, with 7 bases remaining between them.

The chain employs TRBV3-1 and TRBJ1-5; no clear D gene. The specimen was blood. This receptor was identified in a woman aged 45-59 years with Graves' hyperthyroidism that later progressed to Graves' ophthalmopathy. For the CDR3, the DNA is TGTGCCAGCAGCCAGCTTAACCAGCCCCAGCATTTT. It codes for CASSQLNQPQHF.